This T cell receptor (beta chain) was documented in a study of T cell repertoires in cytomegalovirus infection. Each CDR3 protein is one row after TCRdb ran MiXCR on the reads. The table records about 700,000 distinct CDR3 sequences, around 32% of them present only once. The length of the CDR3 is 15 residues. Trimming stripped 1 base from V and 6 bases from J, with 16 bases between. CDR1 and CDR2 from the germline V gene are SGHTA and FQGNSA. Concerning this clonotype: Its antigen is unidentified.

The V and J genes are TRBV7-2 and TRBJ2-7, with D possibly matching TRBD1 (8 bases). Sequencing was performed on cultured PBMCs, taken from culture after CMV antigen stimulation. This receptor was identified in a human donor in good health (CMV status not recorded). Some clones in this sample may be carry-over from other donors' samples. CDR3 DNA: TGTGCCAGCAGCTTAGGGGGGGGACAGGCTGGCGAGCAGTACTTC. Translation: CASSLGGGQAGEQYF. Together with reference TRBV7-2 and TRBJ2-7, the CDR3 gives the full variable domain: GAGVSQSPSNKVTEKGKDVELRCDPISGHTALYWYRQSLGQGLEFLIYFQGNSAPDKSGLPSDRFSAERTGGSVSTLTIQRTQQEDSAVYLCASSLGGGQAGEQYFGPGTRLTVT.